The 21 T cell receptor beta chains below were found in one sample sequenced in a study of T cells in Graves' hyperthyroidism and ophthalmopathy. Template material for amplifying TCR beta CDR3 regions consisted of RNA transcripts. The study used the HTBI primer set for a first-round RT-PCR of the TCR CDR3. Via MiXCR, TCRdb re-called the multiplex PCR reads, giving one row per CDR3 protein. The table includes 400,000 to 500,000 distinct CDR3 sequences, approximately 15% detected once. Sequencing input: blood. Receptor source: a man between 18 and 35 years old with Graves' ophthalmopathy.

V usage is TRBV9 and J usage is TRBJ2-1, with a weak D call TRBD2 (7 bases). Trimming left V 3 bases short and J 2 bases short, with 9 bases between. This CDR3 is built from 14 residues. CDR1 and CDR2 from the germline V gene are SGDLS and YYNGEE. The CDR3 DNA is TGTGCCAGCAGCGCGGGGGGCCCCTACAATGAGCAGTTCTTC. Protein: CASSAGGPYNEQFF.

This clonotype has at least ten counts. The V and J genes are TRBV5-1 and TRBJ1-2; 8 bases map to TRBD1. J was trimmed by 7 bases and V by 0 bases; bases with no gene match: 11. CDR3 length: 16 residues. The germline CDR1 and CDR2 sequences are SGHRS and YFSETQ. The CDR3 nucleotides are TGCGCCAGCAGCTTGGATGCGCAGGGGGCATTCGGTGGCTACACCTTC. It encodes CASSLDAQGAFGGYTF.

This clonotype was seen ten or more times. This chain joins TRBV5-1 and TRBJ1-6; TRBD1 matches 7 bases. The V and J ends lost 0 bases and 7 bases, in that order; junction bases with no gene match: 7. The CDR3 is 16 amino acids. CDR1 is SGHRS, CDR2 YFSETQ, per germline. CDR3 bases: TGCGCCAGCAGCTTGGCCGGGCAGGGGGTCAATTCACCCCTCCACTTT. Encoded protein: CASSLAGQGVNSPLHF.

The chain is built from TRBV15 and TRBJ2-1, with TRBD1 matching over 11 bases. With 9 bases clipped from V and 5 bases from J, the junction kept 9 bases outside the gene matches. Germline-derived CDR1 and CDR2 are LNHNV and YYDKDF (reference sequence). The CDR3 is 15 residues long. In nucleotides, the CDR3 is TGTGCCACGCGCTTGGACAGGGGGCCCGACAATGAGCAGTTCTTC. Translation gives CATRLDRGPDNEQFF.

V is TRBV9 and J is TRBJ1-1; 8 bases align to TRBD1. This CDR3 spans 15 amino acids. Germline V lookup: CDR1 SGDLS, CDR2 YYNGEE. The junction had 4 bases not matched to a gene; V was cut back by 0 bases and J by 3 bases. The CDR3: CASSVGDRMDTEAFF. The CDR3 DNA is TGTGCCAGCAGCGTAGGGGACAGGATGGACACTGAAGCTTTCTTT.

This clonotype has just a few counts. The CDR3 DNA sequence: TGTGCCAGCGGAGGGAACAATCAGCCCCAGCATTTT. Protein sequence: CASGGNNQPQHF. The rearrangement joins TRBV3-1 to TRBJ1-5; D not certain. CDR3 length: 12 amino acids. Trimming shortened V by 8 bases and J by 3 bases, and 8 bases separated the two germline ends. Germline V gene data show CDR1 as LGHDT and CDR2 as YNNKEL (reference sequence). The entire variable domain, with the rest obtained from reference TRBV3-1 and TRBJ1-5, is as follows: DTAVSQTPKYLVTQMGNDKSIKCEQNLGHDTMYWYKQDSKKFLKIMFSYNNKELIINETVPNRFSPKSPDKAHLNLHINSLELGDSAVYFCASGGNNQPQHFGDGTRLSIL.

This clonotype was found a few times. J is TRBJ1-2 and V is TRBV19; D unclear. Germline assignment: CDR1 LNHDA and CDR2 SQIVND (reference sequence). There are 12 residues in the CDR3. With 3 bases removed from V and 7 bases from J, the gap between germline ends came to 9 bases. The CDR3: CASSILDTGYTF. The CDR3 region has the DNA TGTGCCAGTAGTATCCTCGACACTGGCTACACCTTC.

This clonotype showed up many times. The V gene is TRBV5-1, the J gene TRBJ2-3, with 10 bases fitting TRBD1. The germline V gene encodes CDR1 SGHRS and CDR2 YFSETQ. CDR3 length equals 14 residues. The J segment lost 6 bases and the V segment lost 2 bases, leaving 3 bases of the junction unmatched. The CDR3, as DNA: TGCGCCAGCAGCTTTGGGACAGGGGATGATACGCAGTATTTT. Translation: CASSFGTGDDTQYF.

There are a few counts of this clonotype. This chain links TRBV29-1 with TRBJ1-2; unclear D gene. The V gene lost 6 bases and the J gene lost 7 bases, with 18 bases spanning the gap. CDR3 length: 13 residues. CDR1 SQVTM and CDR2 ANQGSEA come from the germline V gene. The CDR3 DNA reads as TGCAGCGTGGGGTCACCCAGGCTAGCTGGCTACACCTTC. Translation gives CSVGSPRLAGYTF.

This clonotype has a count of ten or more. V usage is TRBV12-3 or TRBV12-4 and J usage is TRBJ2-5; TRBD1 agrees at 8 bases. This CDR3 spans 13 amino acids. Losses at the gene ends were 4 bases for V and 7 bases for J; bases not matched to a gene: 5. The CDR3 sequence is CASSYGQGGTQYF. In DNA, the CDR3 is TGTGCCAGCAGTTACGGACAGGGAGGGACCCAGTACTTC.

This clonotype was picked up many times. V is TRBV6-1 and J is TRBJ2-7; 7 bases map to TRBD1. CDR1 is MNHNS and CDR2 is SASEGT in the germline V gene. The trim removed 5 bases at V and 3 bases at J, leaving 10 bases unmatched. The CDR3 spans 15 residues. The CDR3 here is CASSKPRTGLYEQYF. In nucleotides, the CDR3 is TGTGCCAGCAGTAAGCCGAGGACAGGCCTCTACGAGCAGTACTTC.

Details on this clonotype: A read error may produce the germline difference seen at one junction end. The chain is built from TRBV5-1 and TRBJ2-1; D may be TRBD2 (5 bases). CDR3 length: 14 amino acids. Germline V gene lookup returns CDR1 SGHRS and CDR2 YFSETQ. The chain's CDR3 is CASSLVEAYNERFF. The CDR3 DNA reads as TGCGCCAGCAGCTTGGTGGAGGCCTACAATGAGCGGTTCTTC.

This clonotype was recorded at least ten times. The chain carries TRBV18 and TRBJ2-1; TRBD2 aligns across 11 bases. Germline V gene sequence: CDR1 KGHSH, CDR2 LQKENI. The CDR3 sequence is 16 residues long. The J segment lost 6 bases and the V segment lost 0 bases, leaving 4 bases of the junction unmatched. This CDR3 reads CASSPPLAGVSNEQFF. DNA for the CDR3: TGTGCCAGCTCACCACCACTAGCGGGAGTAAGCAATGAGCAGTTCTTC.

In this sample, this clonotype turned up many times. J is TRBJ2-1 and V is TRBV5-1, with TRBD2 identical over 11 bases. The CDR3 covers 18 residues. Germline lookup yields CDR1 SGHRS and CDR2 YFSETQ. Trimming took 4 bases from V and 0 from J; bases not matched to a gene: 9. The CDR3 DNA is TGCGCCAGCAGCCTCGGGGTAGCGGGGGGGCGCTCCTACAATGAGCAGTTCTTC. Protein sequence: CASSLGVAGGRSYNEQFF.

The CDR3 region is CASGGITGELFF. In DNA, the CDR3 is TGTGCCTCCGGCGGGATTACCGGGGAGCTGTTTTTT. J is TRBJ2-2 and V is TRBV24-1; the D gene is possibly TRBD2 (6 bases). V lost 12 bases, J lost 5 bases, and 12 bases lay in between. The germline gives CDR1 KGHDR, CDR2 SFDVKD. The CDR3 runs 12 residues.

This clonotype was picked up many times. For the CDR3, the DNA is TGTGCCAGCAGCTTAGTGGGACTCCTGGGCGACAATGAGCAGTTCTTC. Protein: CASSLVGLLGDNEQFF. The J gene is TRBJ2-1, the V gene TRBV7-2, with a weak D call TRBD2 (6 bases). The CDR3 is 16 amino acids. The V and J ends lost 1 base and 5 bases respectively, with 15 bases between them. Germline V gene data show CDR1 as SGHTA and CDR2 as FQGNSA.

The chain is built from TRBV20-1 and TRBJ2-1, with 15 positions matching TRBD2. The CDR3 runs 15 residues. The trim removed 5 bases at V and 8 bases at J, leaving 7 bases unmatched. Looked up from germline, CDR1 is DFQATT and CDR2 is SNEGSKA (reference sequence). CDR3 sequence reads: CSAGGLAGGPDEQFF. The CDR3 nucleotides read TGCAGTGCTGGCGGACTAGCGGGAGGGCCCGATGAGCAGTTCTTC.

At least ten counts were recorded for this clonotype. V is TRBV27 and J is TRBJ2-3; no clear D. The V end lost 5 bases, the J end lost 1 base, and 7 bases lay between the germline ends. Germline V gene data show CDR1 as MNHEY and CDR2 as SMNVEV (reference sequence). CDR3 length: 13 amino acids. In DNA form, the CDR3 reads TGTGCCAGCAGTCGATATGGCACAGATACGCAGTATTTT. Protein product: CASSRYGTDTQYF.

A few counts support this clonotype. The chain combines TRBV27 with TRBJ2-6; weak D call: TRBD2 (5 bases). V was clipped by 0 bases and J by 0 bases, with 9 bases between them. From germline, CDR1 is MNHEY and CDR2 SMNVEV (reference sequence). This CDR3 is built from 17 residues. CDR3: CASSLSASYSGANVLTF. The CDR3 coding sequence is TGTGCCAGCAGTTTATCCGCTAGCTACTCTGGGGCCAACGTCCTGACTTTC. Full variable domain (remainder filled in from reference TRBV27 and TRBJ2-6): EAQVTQNPRYLITVTGKKLTVTCSQNMNHEYMSWYRQDPGLGLRQIYYSMNVEVTDKGDVPEGYKVSRKEKRNFPLILESPSPNQTSLYFCASSLSASYSGANVLTFGAGSRLTVL.

The rearrangement uses TRBV29-1 and TRBJ2-7, with 8 positions matching TRBD2. Unmatched junction bases numbered 4, after V lost 3 bases and J lost 3 bases. CDR3 length: 13 residues. Germline V gene lookup returns CDR1 SQVTM and CDR2 ANQGSEA. The DNA for the CDR3 is TGCAGCGTTGAGGGCGGGGGGTTCTACGAGCAGTACTTC. It encodes CSVEGGGFYEQYF.

In this sample, this clonotype turned up many times. The V call is TRBV2, the J call TRBJ2-7; TRBD1 matches at 7 bases. V trimming: 6 bases; J trimming: 3 bases; junction bases outside the gene matches: 5. The CDR3 sequence is 13 residues long. The germline V gene encodes CDR1 SNHLY and CDR2 FYNNEI. The CDR3 spells CASRPDRVYEQYF. CDR3 nucleotide sequence: TGTGCCAGCAGACCAGACAGGGTCTACGAGCAGTACTTC.